This TCR beta chain was sequenced during a study of T cells in Graves' hyperthyroidism and ophthalmopathy. Turning to the study itself: At initial diagnosis, before any treatment had begun, peripheral blood was obtained. Findings of the study overall: In the analysis, a 13 V-J model separated ophthalmopathy from stable hyperthyroidism. Blood also held most thyroid clonotypes expanded beyond 0.001.

This CDR3 has 11 amino acids. With 4 bases removed from V and 8 bases from J, the gap between germline ends came to 9 bases. Germline V CDR1 and CDR2: SQVTM, ANQGSEA. For this clonotype: Its antigen remains unknown.

Amplified regions were TCR beta CDR3 sequences from RNA transcripts. TCR CDR3 regions were first amplified by RT-PCR with HTBI primers. Each CDR3 protein gets one entry after TCRdb re-called the multiplex PCR reads with MiXCR. The table lists some 760,000 distinct CDR3 sequences, 12% to 15% of them singletons. Patients aged 18 to 65 had newly diagnosed hyperthyroidism that had lasted under 2 months. Sequencing used blood. The rearrangement uses TRBV29-1 and TRBJ2-1; no reliable D call. The clonotype comes from a young woman with Graves' hyperthyroidism. The CDR3: CSVGHYDEQFF. The CDR3 DNA sequence: TGCAGCGTTGGTCATTACGATGAGCAGTTCTTC.